Following are 20 T cell receptor beta chains from one sample sequenced in a study of shared clonotypes between healthy human individuals. The method was immunoSEQ multiplex PCR; TCRdb's version includes in-frame clones alone and lacks a portion of them. The data show about 1.1 million clones, roughly 80% seen once. The sequencing input was memory CD4+ T cells from PBMCs. Subset indicated: CD45RA-negative fraction. The receptors were gathered from a man aged 18 to 29 in good health. Some clones in this sample may be carry-over from other donors' samples.

The chain combines TRBV14 with TRBJ1-1, with a possible D match to TRBD1 (6 bases). CDR3 size: 13 residues. The V and J ends lost 4 bases and 10 bases respectively, with 16 bases between them. Per the germline V gene, CDR1 is SGHDN and CDR2 is FVKESK. In DNA, the CDR3 is TGTGCCAGCAGCCTCTGGACAGCTCGGCGAGCTTTCTTT. This sequence encodes CASSLWTARRAFF.

The chain employs TRBV28 and TRBJ1-5; 7 bases fit TRBD1. Germline V gene sequence: CDR1 MDHEN, CDR2 SYDVKM. V lost 11 bases to trimming and J lost 0 bases; unmatched junction nucleotides: 16. CDR3 length: 17 residues. The CDR3 reads CAVTGTASLYSNQPQHF. The CDR3 DNA is TGTGCCGTAACCGGGACAGCCAGCCTATATAGCAATCAGCCCCAGCATTTT.

The chain is built from TRBV6-6 and TRBJ2-3, with TRBD2 matching over 7 bases. CDR3 length: 14 residues. The V gene end was trimmed by 6 bases and the J gene end by 2 bases; junction bases not matched to a gene: 5. Per germline, CDR1 MNHNY and CDR2 SVGAGI (reference sequence). The CDR3 protein is CASSKRLATDTQYF. The CDR3, as DNA: TGTGCCAGCAGCAAAAGACTAGCCACAGATACGCAGTATTTT.

This rearrangement joins TRBV28 to TRBJ1-5, with D possibly being TRBD1 (5 bases). This CDR3 has 14 amino acids. The germline V gene has CDR1 MDHEN and CDR2 SYDVKM. V was shortened by 1 base and J by 7 bases, with 11 bases between the two germline ends. The CDR3 DNA reads TGTGCCAGCAGTTTATCGGCTTGGGGCCAGCCCCAGCATTTT. It codes for CASSLSAWGQPQHF.

The rearrangement links TRBV6-1 to TRBJ2-6; no firm D call. Germline V gene lookup returns CDR1 MNHNS and CDR2 SASEGT. Trimming removed 9 bases from V and 1 base from J, with 7 bases in between. The CDR3 totals 13 residues. CDR3 sequence (DNA): TGTGCCAGAAAAGCATCTGGGGCCAACGTCCTGACTTTC. This encodes CARKASGANVLTF.

The rearrangement uses TRBV11-3 and TRBJ2-3; no firm D call. CDR3 size: 13 residues. CDR1 is SGHNT, CDR2 YENEEA, per germline. The germline V and J ends were trimmed by 4 bases and 4 bases, with 9 bases remaining between them. CDR3 sequence reads: CASSSGRPDTQYF. CDR3 in DNA: TGTGCCAGCAGCTCCGGCCGGCCAGATACGCAGTATTTT.

The chain has TRBV7-6 and TRBJ2-2, with unresolved D. Germline CDR1 reads SGHVS; CDR2 reads FNYEAQ. The V end lost 5 bases, the J end lost 6 bases, and 13 bases lay between the germline ends. The CDR3 runs to 14 residues. The CDR3 coding sequence is TGTGCCAGCAGCCGCGGACCCTCCCCCGGGGAGCTGTTTTTT. Its protein is CASSRGPSPGELFF.

V is TRBV28 and J is TRBJ1-2; 10 positions agree with TRBD1. CDR3 length equals 15 residues. Germline V gene sequence: CDR1 MDHEN, CDR2 SYDVKM. After removal of 5 bases from V and 5 bases from J, the junction contained 8 bases not matched to a gene. The CDR3 coding sequence is TGTGCCAGCAGTACCGGGACAGGGGCTGGGTATGGCTACACCTTC. It encodes CASSTGTGAGYGYTF.

The rearrangement links TRBV5-6 to TRBJ1-2; D might be TRBD1 (6 bases). This CDR3 region has 13 residues. V was clipped by 0 bases and J by 14 bases, with 17 bases between them. CDR1 is SGHDT and CDR2 is YYEEEE in the germline V gene. Written as DNA, the CDR3 is TGTGCCAGCAGCTTGGGGCAGGGGCCCTCCGAGACCTTC. Residues: CASSLGQGPSETF.

Remarks on this clone: This sample includes further DNA sequences coding for the same CDR3. The genes are TRBV30 and TRBJ2-2; 7 positions agree with TRBD1. The ends lost 1 base at V and 6 bases at J; junction bases unmatched: 2. This CDR3 has 13 residues. Germline V CDR1 and CDR2: GTSNPN, SVGIG (reference sequence). Here the CDR3 DNA reads TGTGCCTGGAGTGGGCAGGGGGCCGGGGAGCTGTTTTTT. Its protein product is CAWSGQGAGELFF.

The rearrangement joins TRBV7-2 to TRBJ2-2; TRBD2 agrees at 10 bases. Germline V lookup: CDR1 SGHTA, CDR2 FQGNSA. The CDR3 has 17 residues. Trimming at V came to 2 bases and at J to 5 bases, leaving 8 bases not matched to a gene. CDR3 in amino acids: CASSLLAGAGWTGELFF. CDR3 DNA sequence: TGTGCCAGCAGCTTACTAGCGGGAGCGGGGTGGACCGGGGAGCTGTTTTTT.

V and J are TRBV30 and TRBJ2-3, with D possibly being TRBD1 (6 bases). The CDR3 is made up of 14 amino acids. Trimming took 5 bases from V and 2 from J, leaving 14 bases between them. CDR1 and CDR2 from the germline V gene are GTSNPN and SVGIG (reference sequence). The CDR3 DNA is TGTGCCTGGGGAAAACAGGGCCACACAGATACGCAGTATTTT. This gives the protein CAWGKQGHTDTQYF. The full variable domain, its missing parts supplied by reference TRBV30 and TRBJ2-3, is SQTIHQWPATLVQPVGSPLSLECTVEGTSNPNLYWYRQAAGRGLQLLFYSVGIGQISSEVPQNLSASRPQDRQFILSSKKLLLSDSGFYLCAWGKQGHTDTQYFGPGTRLTVL.

The J gene is TRBJ2-1, the V gene TRBV13, with D possibly TRBD1 on 6 matching bases. The V gene lost 2 bases and the J gene lost 4 bases, with 12 bases spanning the gap. The length of the CDR3 is 15 residues. Germline values: CDR1 PRHDT, CDR2 FYEKMQ (reference sequence). The CDR3 region has the DNA TGTGCCAGCAGCTTAAGGACAGTGGGATACAATGAGCAGTTCTTC. Translating gives CASSLRTVGYNEQFF.

The chain recombines TRBV28 with TRBJ1-2, with 7 nucleotides matching TRBD1. This CDR3 has 13 residues. CDR1 is MDHEN and CDR2 is SYDVKM in the germline V gene. With V trimmed by 6 bases and J by 6 bases, 7 bases remained unmatched. The CDR3 bases are TGTGCCAGCAGCATAGGACAGGTGGATGGCTACACCTTC. Protein product: CASSIGQVDGYTF.

This clone was seen a few times. The CDR3: CASSISSGLAGGLAKNIQYF. The CDR3 DNA reads TGCGCCAGCAGCATCTCGTCCGGACTAGCGGGAGGCCTAGCCAAAAACATTCAGTACTTC. This sequence joins TRBV5-1 and TRBJ2-4; 14 positions agree with TRBD2. Trimming took 4 bases from V and 0 from J; bases not matched to a gene: 12. Germline loops: CDR1 SGHRS, CDR2 YFSETQ. The CDR3 runs 20 residues.

The V call is TRBV2, the J call TRBJ2-7, with D possibly matching TRBD1 (6 bases). Germline lookup yields CDR1 SNHLY and CDR2 FYNNEI. The CDR3 length is 17 residues. V lost 3 bases, J lost 5 bases, and 23 bases lay in between. The DNA for the CDR3 is TGTGCCAGCAGTGACCTCGGGCTACAGGGCCGAAGGGACGAGCAGTACTTC. Translating gives CASSDLGLQGRRDEQYF.

For the CDR3, the DNA is TGCGCCAGCAGCTTGGCGGGGAGCGGGAGTAACGAGCAGTACTTC. Protein sequence: CASSLAGSGSNEQYF. The V gene is TRBV5-1, the J gene TRBJ2-7; 8 bases line up with TRBD2. This CDR3 spans 15 amino acids. CDR1 is SGHRS, CDR2 YFSETQ, per germline. V shed 0 bases and J 5 bases; nucleotides not matched to a gene: 7.

This sequence joins TRBV6-5 and TRBJ2-2; no clear D. Trimming removed 7 bases at V and 1 base at J, with 7 bases between. This CDR3 is built from 13 residues. Germline values: CDR1 MNHEY, CDR2 SVGAGI. The CDR3 DNA reads TGTGCCAGCAAGGGCGGGAACACCGGGGAGCTGTTTTTT. Its protein is CASKGGNTGELFF.

The chain links TRBV5-1 to TRBJ2-3; D is uncertain. V was cut by 0 bases and J by 0 bases, with 17 bases left in between. From germline, CDR1 is SGHRS and CDR2 YFSETQ. The CDR3 is made up of 18 amino acids. The CDR3 region is CASSLGGPLPLSTDTQYF. The CDR3 DNA sequence: TGCGCCAGCAGCTTGGGTGGCCCACTCCCCTTGAGCACAGATACGCAGTATTTT.

This clone occurred once. This sample also contains other DNA sequences that code for the same CDR3. The V and J genes are TRBV18 and TRBJ2-7, with 7 bases lining up with TRBD1. Germline V gives CDR1 KGHSH, CDR2 LQKENI. V gave up 3 bases and J gave up 3 bases; unmatched junction bases: 2. The CDR3 has 13 amino acids. CDR3 nucleotide sequence: TGTGCCAGCTCACCGGCAGGGGGCTACGAGCAGTACTTC. Encoded protein: CASSPAGGYEQYF.